This TCR beta chain was found in a study of OX40 agonist ivuxolimab in advanced cancers. Libraries were prepared by immunoSEQ multiplex PCR; TCRdb keeps only in-frame clonotypes and omits some of them. The sample shows around 53,000 clones, approximately 91% of them seen only once. This receptor was obtained from an adult with an advanced solid tumor such as melanoma, head and neck, liver or kidney cancer. This sample comprised CD4+ or CD8+ T cells sorted from blood, obtained in a trial of the OX40 agonist ivuxolimab.

CDR3 DNA sequence: TGTGCCACCGCCCCAGGGTGGGCCAAAAACATTCAGTACTTC. Translated, it gives CATAPGWAKNIQYF. J is TRBJ2-4 and V is TRBV19, with a weak D call TRBD1 (5 bases). Trimming shortened V by 10 bases and J by 1 base, and 14 bases separated the two germline ends. The CDR3 length is 14 residues. Germline values: CDR1 LNHDA, CDR2 SQIVND (reference sequence).